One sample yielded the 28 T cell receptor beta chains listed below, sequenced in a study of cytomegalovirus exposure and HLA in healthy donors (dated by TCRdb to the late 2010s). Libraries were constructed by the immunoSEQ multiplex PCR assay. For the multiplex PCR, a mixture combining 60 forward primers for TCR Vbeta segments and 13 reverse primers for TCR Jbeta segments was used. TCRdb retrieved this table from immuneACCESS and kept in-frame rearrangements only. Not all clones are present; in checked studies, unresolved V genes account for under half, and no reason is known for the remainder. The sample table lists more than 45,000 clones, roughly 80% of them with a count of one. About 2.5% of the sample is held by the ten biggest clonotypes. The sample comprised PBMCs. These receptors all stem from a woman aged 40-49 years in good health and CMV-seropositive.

The CDR3 DNA sequence: TGCAGCGCCGTCGGGGACAGGGGAATTAGCAATCAGCCCCAGCATTTT. It encodes CSAVGDRGISNQPQHF. The genes are TRBV29-1 and TRBJ1-5; 10 bases line up with TRBD1. CDR3 length equals 16 residues. V was pared by 7 bases and J by 0 bases, with 9 bases of the junction left unmatched. Germline-derived CDR1 and CDR2 are SQVTM and ANQGSEA.

Written as DNA, the CDR3 is TGTGCCAGCAGCTTAGTGCCTAGCGCCAGCTACGAGCAGTACTTC. This sequence encodes CASSLVPSASYEQYF. The rearrangement uses TRBV11-1 and TRBJ2-7, with TRBD2 as a possible D gene (6 bases). Germline V lookup: CDR1 SGHAT, CDR2 FQDESV (reference sequence). V was cut by 1 base and J by 3 bases, with 13 bases left in between. This CDR3 spans 15 amino acids.

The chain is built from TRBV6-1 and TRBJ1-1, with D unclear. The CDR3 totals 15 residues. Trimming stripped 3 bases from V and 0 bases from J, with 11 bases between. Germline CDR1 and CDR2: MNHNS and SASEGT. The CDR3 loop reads CASSDPGTMNTEAFF. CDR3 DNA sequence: TGTGCCAGCAGTGATCCGGGAACGATGAACACTGAAGCTTTCTTT.

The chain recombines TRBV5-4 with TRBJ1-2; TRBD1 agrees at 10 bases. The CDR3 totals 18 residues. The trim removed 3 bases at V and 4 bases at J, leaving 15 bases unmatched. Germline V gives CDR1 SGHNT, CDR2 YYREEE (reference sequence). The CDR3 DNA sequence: TGTGCCAGCAGCTCAAAGAAGCTCGGGACAGGGGAGGTCTATGGCTACACCTTC. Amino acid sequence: CASSSKKLGTGEVYGYTF.

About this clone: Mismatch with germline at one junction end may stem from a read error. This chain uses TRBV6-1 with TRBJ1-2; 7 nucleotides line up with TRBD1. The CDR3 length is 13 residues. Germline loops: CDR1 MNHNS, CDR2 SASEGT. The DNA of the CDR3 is TGTGCCAGCAGGGAAGACAGGGCCTATGGCTACACCTTC. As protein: CASREDRAYGYTF.

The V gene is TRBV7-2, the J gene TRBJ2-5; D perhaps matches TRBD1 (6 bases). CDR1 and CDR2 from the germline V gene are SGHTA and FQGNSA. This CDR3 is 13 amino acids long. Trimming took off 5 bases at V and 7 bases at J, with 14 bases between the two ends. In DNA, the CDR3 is TGTGCCAGCAGCCTAGGGCTAGGGGGGACCCAGTACTTC. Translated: CASSLGLGGTQYF. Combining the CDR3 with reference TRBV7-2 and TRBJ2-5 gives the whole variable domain GAGVSQSPSNKVTEKGKDVELRCDPISGHTALYWYRQSLGQGLEFLIYFQGNSAPDKSGLPSDRFSAERTGGSVSTLTIQRTQQEDSAVYLCASSLGLGGTQYFGPGTRLLVL.

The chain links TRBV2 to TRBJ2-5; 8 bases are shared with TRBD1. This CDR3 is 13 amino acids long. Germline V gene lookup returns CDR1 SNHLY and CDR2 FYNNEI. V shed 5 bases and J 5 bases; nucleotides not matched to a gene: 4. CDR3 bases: TGTGCCAGCAGTTCGGGACAGGAGGAGACCCAGTACTTC. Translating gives CASSSGQEETQYF.

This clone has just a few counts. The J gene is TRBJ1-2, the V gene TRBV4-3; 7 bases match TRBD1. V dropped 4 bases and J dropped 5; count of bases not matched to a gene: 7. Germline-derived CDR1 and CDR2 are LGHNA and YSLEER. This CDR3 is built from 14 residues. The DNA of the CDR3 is TGCGCCAGCAGCCGGCAGGGGGTTACATATGGCTACACCTTC. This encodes CASSRQGVTYGYTF.

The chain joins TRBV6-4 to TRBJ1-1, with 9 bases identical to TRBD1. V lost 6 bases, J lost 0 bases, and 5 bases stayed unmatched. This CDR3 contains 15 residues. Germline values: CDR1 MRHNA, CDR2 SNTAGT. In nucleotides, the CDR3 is TGTGCCAGCAGCGCCGGGACAGGGCTGAACACTGAAGCTTTCTTT. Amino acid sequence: CASSAGTGLNTEAFF.

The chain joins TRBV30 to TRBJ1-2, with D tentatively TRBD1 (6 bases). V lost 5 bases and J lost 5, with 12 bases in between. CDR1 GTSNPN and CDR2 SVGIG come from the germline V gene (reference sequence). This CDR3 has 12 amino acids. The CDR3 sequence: CAWDGTRYGYTF. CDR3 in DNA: TGTGCCTGGGACGGGACAAGATATGGCTACACCTTC.

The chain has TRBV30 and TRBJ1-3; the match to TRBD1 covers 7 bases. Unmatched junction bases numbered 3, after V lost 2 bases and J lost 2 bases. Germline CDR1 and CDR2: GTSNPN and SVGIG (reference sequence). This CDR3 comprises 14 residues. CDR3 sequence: CAWSRTGAGNTIYF. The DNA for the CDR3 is TGTGCCTGGAGTCGAACAGGGGCTGGAAACACCATATATTTT.

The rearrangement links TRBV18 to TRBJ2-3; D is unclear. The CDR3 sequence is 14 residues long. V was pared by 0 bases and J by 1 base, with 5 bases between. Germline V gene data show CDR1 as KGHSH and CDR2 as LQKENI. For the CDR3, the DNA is TGTGCCAGCTCACCACCGTCCGGCACAGATACGCAGTATTTT. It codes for CASSPPSGTDTQYF.

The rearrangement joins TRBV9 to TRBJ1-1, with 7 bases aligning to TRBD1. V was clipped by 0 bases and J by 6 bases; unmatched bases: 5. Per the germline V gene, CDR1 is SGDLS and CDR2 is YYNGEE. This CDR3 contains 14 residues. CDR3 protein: CASSVVRQGAEAFF. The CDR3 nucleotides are TGTGCCAGCAGCGTAGTCCGACAGGGCGCTGAAGCTTTCTTT. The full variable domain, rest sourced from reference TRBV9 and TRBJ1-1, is DSGVTQTPKHLITATGQRVTLRCSPRSGDLSVYWYQQSLDQGLQFLIQYYNGEERAKGNILERFSAQQFPDLHSELNLSSLELGDSALYFCASSVVRQGAEAFFGQGTRLTVV.

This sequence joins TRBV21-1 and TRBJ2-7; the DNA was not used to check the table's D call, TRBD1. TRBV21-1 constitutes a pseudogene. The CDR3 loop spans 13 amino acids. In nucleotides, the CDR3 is TGTGCCAGCAGCAAAGGTACAGGGGGGTCAGAGCACTTC. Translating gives CASSKGTGGSEHF.

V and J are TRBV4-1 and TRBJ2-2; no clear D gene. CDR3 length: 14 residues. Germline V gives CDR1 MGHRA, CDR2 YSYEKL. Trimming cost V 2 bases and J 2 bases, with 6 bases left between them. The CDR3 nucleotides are TGCGCCAGCAGCCAAAGCGAAAACACCGGGGAGCTGTTTTTT. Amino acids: CASSQSENTGELFF.

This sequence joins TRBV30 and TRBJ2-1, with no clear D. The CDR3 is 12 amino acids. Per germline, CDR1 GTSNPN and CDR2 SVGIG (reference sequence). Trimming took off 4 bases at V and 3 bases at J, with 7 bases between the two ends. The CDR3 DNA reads TGTGCCTGGAAAGTCGGCTACAATGAGCAGTTCTTC. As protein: CAWKVGYNEQFF.

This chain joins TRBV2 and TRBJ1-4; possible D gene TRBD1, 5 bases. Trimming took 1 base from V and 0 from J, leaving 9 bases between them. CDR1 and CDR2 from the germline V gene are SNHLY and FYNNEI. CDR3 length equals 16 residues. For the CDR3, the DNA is TGTGCCAGCAGTGAAGAGGGAGGGGCAACTAATGAAAAACTGTTTTTT. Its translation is CASSEEGGATNEKLFF.

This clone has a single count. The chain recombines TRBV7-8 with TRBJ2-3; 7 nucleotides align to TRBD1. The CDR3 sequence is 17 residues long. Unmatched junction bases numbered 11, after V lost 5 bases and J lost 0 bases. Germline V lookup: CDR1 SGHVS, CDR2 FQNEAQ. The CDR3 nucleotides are TGTGCCAGCAGCATGGGGACAGACGTAACTAGCACAGATACGCAGTATTTT. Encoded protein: CASSMGTDVTSTDTQYF.

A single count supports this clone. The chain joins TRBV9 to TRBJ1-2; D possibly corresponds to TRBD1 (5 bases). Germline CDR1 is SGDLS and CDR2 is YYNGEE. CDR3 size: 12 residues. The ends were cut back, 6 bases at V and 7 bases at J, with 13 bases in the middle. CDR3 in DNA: TGTGCCAGCACCCTTCCCGGGGGTGGCTACACCTTC. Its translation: CASTLPGGGYTF.

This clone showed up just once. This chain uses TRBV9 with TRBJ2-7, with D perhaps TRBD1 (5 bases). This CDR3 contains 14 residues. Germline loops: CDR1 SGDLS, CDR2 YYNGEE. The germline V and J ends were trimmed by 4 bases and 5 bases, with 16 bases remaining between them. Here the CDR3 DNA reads TGTGCCAGCAGCCCCCAGACAGTAAGCAACGAGCAGTACTTC. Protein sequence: CASSPQTVSNEQYF.

The CDR3 protein is CAWRGTAKRYEQYF. DNA for the CDR3: TGTGCCTGGCGAGGGACAGCTAAGCGCTACGAGCAGTACTTC. The gene calls are TRBV30 and TRBJ2-7, with TRBD1 matching 7 bases. Trimming at V came to 5 bases and at J to 3 bases, leaving 10 bases not matched to a gene. CDR1 and CDR2 from the germline V gene are GTSNPN and SVGIG (reference sequence). The CDR3 runs 14 residues.

The CDR3 loop reads CASSQGMNTEAFF. The DNA for the CDR3 is TGTGCCAGCAGTCAGGGTATGAACACTGAAGCTTTCTTT. The rearrangement uses TRBV2 and TRBJ1-1; a possible D gene is TRBD1 (5 bases). This CDR3 contains 13 residues. CDR1 is SNHLY and CDR2 is FYNNEI in the germline V gene. Trimming pared 5 bases from V and 0 bases from J, leaving 7 bases between.

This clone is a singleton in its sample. This CDR3 reads CAWSTPSGVYEQYF. DNA of the CDR3: TGTGCCTGGAGTACCCCGTCCGGGGTCTACGAGCAGTACTTC. The chain carries TRBV30 and TRBJ2-7, with TRBD2 as a possible D gene (5 bases). The CDR3 has 14 residues. V lost 2 bases to trimming and J lost 3 bases, with 14 bases between them. Per the germline V gene, CDR1 is GTSNPN and CDR2 is SVGIG (reference sequence).

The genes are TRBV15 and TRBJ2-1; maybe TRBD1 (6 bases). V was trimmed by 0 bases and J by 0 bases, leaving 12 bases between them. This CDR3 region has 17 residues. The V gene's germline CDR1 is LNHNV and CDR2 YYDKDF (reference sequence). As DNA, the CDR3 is TGTGCCACCAGCAGAGATCTCGAGACAGGCTCCTACAATGAGCAGTTCTTC. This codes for CATSRDLETGSYNEQFF.

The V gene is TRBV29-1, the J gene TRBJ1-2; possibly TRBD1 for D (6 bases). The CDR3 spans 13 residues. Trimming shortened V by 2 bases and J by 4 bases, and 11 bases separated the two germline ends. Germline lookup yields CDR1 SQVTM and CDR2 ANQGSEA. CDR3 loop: CSVEPGDGYGYTF. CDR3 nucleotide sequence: TGCAGCGTTGAACCAGGGGACGGCTATGGCTACACCTTC.

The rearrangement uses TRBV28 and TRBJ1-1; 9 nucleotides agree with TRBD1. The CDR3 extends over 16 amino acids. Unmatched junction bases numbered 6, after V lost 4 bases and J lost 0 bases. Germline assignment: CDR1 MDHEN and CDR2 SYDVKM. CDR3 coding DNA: TGTGCCAGCAGTTCCGGGACAGGGAGTGTGAACACTGAAGCTTTCTTT. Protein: CASSSGTGSVNTEAFF.

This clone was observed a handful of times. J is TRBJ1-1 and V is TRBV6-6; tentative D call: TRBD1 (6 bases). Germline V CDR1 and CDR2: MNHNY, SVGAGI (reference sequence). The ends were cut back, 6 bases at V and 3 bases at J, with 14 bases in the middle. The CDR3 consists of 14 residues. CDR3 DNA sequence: TGTGCCAGCAGCCCAAAGGCAGGGGACACTGAAGCTTTCTTT. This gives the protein CASSPKAGDTEAFF.

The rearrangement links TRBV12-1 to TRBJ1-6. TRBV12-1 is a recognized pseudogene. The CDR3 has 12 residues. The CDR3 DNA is TGTGCCAGCAGCGGGGAGCTTCAACCCCTCCACTTT. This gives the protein CASSGELQPLHF.